Listed here is a single TCR beta chain. Antigen unknown. The CDR3 has 14 amino acids. Germline CDR1 MNHNS, CDR2 SASEGT. V lost 3 bases and J 3 bases, leaving 11 bases between the germline ends. MiXCR was run by TCRdb on the 5' RACE reads, yielding one entry per CDR3 protein. The data show hundreds of thousands of distinct CDR3 sequences, with 25% to 30% seen just once and roughly 12% held by the top ten. The data stem from a study of T-cell memory formation after mild COVID-19. Broader study findings: Mainly in CM and EM were contracting CD4+ clones; CD8+ were in EMRA. Pre-infection memory showed some responding clones, and this suggested that cross-reactive memory joined.

This receptor was identified in an adult woman who had mild COVID-19 (a few samples of this study predate the infection). Cell type and time point are not known. The specimen was PBMCs or a T cell subset sorted from them (not recorded which). The genes are TRBV6-1 and TRBJ1-1, with D perhaps matching TRBD1 (6 bases). The CDR3 DNA sequence: TGTGCCAGCAGTGAGTACAGGGTGGACACTGAAGCTTTCTTT. This encodes CASSEYRVDTEAFF.